The 4 T cell receptor beta chains listed next were all sequenced from one sample in a study of human T cells and chemical hapten exposure (dated by TCRdb to the early 2020s). The sample's time point label, decoded: patch test 3, about 24 weeks after DPC sensitization. This specimen's treatment or condition label, per the study, means: therapeutic diphenylcyclopropenone sensitization with weekly scalp DPC. Libraries were made using RACE. TCRdb shows the sequencer as NextSeq 500. The public sequencing data were trimmed at Q25 with fastp and processed into clonotypes with MiXCR by TCRdb, which kept only in-frame beta chains. Rows matching on CDR3 protein sequence are summarized as one entry with the most common DNA and genes. Counted in this sample were about 64,000 distinct CDR3 sequences; 11% of them appeared once. The ten top clones hold more than 2% of the sample. The source was whole blood, collected in connection with sensitization to the hapten diphenylcyclopropenone (DPC). The receptors shown here come from a woman between 25 and 40 years old with alopecia areata. Some clones in this sample may be carry-over from other donors' samples.

The rearrangement uses TRBV7-3 and TRBJ1-6, with D perhaps TRBD1 (6 bases). Looked up from germline, CDR1 is SGHTA and CDR2 is FQGTGA. This CDR3 region has 16 residues. V shed 2 bases and J shed 5 bases, with 13 bases lying between them. The CDR3 loop reads CASSLYGGADNSPLHF. The CDR3 DNA reads as TGTGCCAGCAGCTTATACGGGGGCGCAGATAATTCACCCCTCCACTTT.

The chain has TRBV6-1 and TRBJ2-7; no clear D gene. CDR1 is MNHNS, CDR2 SASEGT, per germline. V was shortened by 9 bases and J by 2 bases, with 11 bases between the two germline ends. CDR3 length: 12 residues. In nucleotides, the CDR3 is TGTGCCAGAGATGAGTTCCCCTACGAGCAGTACTTC. Translated, it gives CARDEFPYEQYF.

The genes are TRBV15 and TRBJ2-1; no clear D gene. The CDR3 runs 14 residues. V lost 2 bases, J lost 6 bases, and 11 bases lay in between. CDR1 is LNHNV, CDR2 YYDKDF, per germline (reference sequence). For the CDR3, the DNA is TGTGCCACCAGCAGAAGGTTTGGTCTCAATGAGCAGTTCTTC. This sequence encodes CATSRRFGLNEQFF.

This clonotype has a handful of counts. The chain employs TRBV6-2 or TRBV6-3 and TRBJ1-1, with 9 bases fitting TRBD1. Trimming took 0 bases from V and 0 from J; bases not matched to a gene: 5. Germline V lookup: CDR1 MNHEY, CDR2 SVGEGT. CDR3 length equals 17 residues. The CDR3 protein is CASSYSTGQGMNTEAFF. CDR3 coding DNA: TGTGCCAGCAGTTACTCGACCGGACAGGGGATGAACACTGAAGCTTTCTTT.